A few counts support the clone carrying this TCR beta chain. Its target is not known. TCRdb reanalysed the 5' RACE reads using MiXCR and keeps one entry per CDR3 protein. The repertoire holds 350,000 to 450,000 distinct CDR3 sequences, with more than 25% as singletons. This sample was taken from a study of CD8 T cells in ankylosing spondylitis. Study-level results: Disease-associated clones were CD8+ and fairly uncommon in peripheral blood. Characteristic, it appeared, of ankylosing spondylitis blood was a TCR beta motif of eight highly homologous variants. Certain motif variants had earlier been reported in reactive arthritis synovial fluid and blood.

V dropped 4 bases and J dropped 0 bases, with 11 bases sitting between them. Germline loops: CDR1 SGHRS, CDR2 YFSETQ. The CDR3 is made up of 15 amino acids. Sequenced input: blood, either unsorted or a sorted T cell fraction (not recorded which). The sequence was collected from a male donor with ankylosing spondylitis. The rearrangement joins TRBV5-1 to TRBJ2-1; a possible D gene is TRBD1 (5 bases). This CDR3 reads CASSRTQTSYNEQFF. Written as DNA, the CDR3 is TGCGCCAGCAGCCGGACACAAACCTCCTACAATGAGCAGTTCTTC.